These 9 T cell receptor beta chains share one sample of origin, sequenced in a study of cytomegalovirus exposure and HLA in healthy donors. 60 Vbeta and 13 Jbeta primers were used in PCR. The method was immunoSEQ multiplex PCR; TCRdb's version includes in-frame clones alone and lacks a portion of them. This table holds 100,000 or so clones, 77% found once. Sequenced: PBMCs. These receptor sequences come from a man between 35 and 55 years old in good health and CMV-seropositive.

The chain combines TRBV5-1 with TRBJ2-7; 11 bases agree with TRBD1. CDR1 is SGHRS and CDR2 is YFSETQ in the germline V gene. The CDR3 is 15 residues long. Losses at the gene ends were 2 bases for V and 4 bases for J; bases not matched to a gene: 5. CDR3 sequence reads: CASSFLGQGGYEQYF. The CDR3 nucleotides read TGCGCCAGCAGCTTTCTGGGACAGGGGGGATACGAGCAGTACTTC.

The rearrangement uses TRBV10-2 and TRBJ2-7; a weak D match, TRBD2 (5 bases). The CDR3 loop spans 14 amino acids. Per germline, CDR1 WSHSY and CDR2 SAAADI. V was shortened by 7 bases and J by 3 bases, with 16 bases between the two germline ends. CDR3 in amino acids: CASKWAEGGYEQYF. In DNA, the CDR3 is TGCGCCAGCAAGTGGGCAGAGGGTGGCTACGAGCAGTACTTC.

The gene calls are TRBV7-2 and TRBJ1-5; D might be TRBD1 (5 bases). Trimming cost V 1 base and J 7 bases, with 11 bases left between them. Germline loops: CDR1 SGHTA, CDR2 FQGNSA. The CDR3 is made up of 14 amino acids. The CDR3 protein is CASSLVGAGQPQHF. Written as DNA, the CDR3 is TGTGCCAGCAGCTTAGTAGGGGCCGGGCAGCCCCAGCATTTT.

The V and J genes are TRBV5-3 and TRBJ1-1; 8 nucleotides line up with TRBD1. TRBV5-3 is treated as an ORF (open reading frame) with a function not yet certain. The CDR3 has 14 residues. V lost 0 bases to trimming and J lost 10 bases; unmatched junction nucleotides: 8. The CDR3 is CARSLEGRGRSAFF. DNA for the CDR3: TGTGCCAGAAGCTTGGAGGGCAGGGGGCGCTCAGCTTTCTTT.

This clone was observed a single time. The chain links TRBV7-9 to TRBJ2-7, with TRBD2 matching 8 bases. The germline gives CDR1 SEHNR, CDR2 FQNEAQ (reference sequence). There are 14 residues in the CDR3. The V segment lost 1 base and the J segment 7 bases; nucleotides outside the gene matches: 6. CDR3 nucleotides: TGTGCCAGCAGCTTAGTGGCGGGGGGTGATGAGCAGTACTTC. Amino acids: CASSLVAGGDEQYF.

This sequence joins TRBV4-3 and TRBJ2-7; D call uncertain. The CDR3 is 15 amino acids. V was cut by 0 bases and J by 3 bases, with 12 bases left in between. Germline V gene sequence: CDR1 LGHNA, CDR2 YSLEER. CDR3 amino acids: CASSQDFAGYYEQYF. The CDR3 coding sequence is TGCGCCAGCAGCCAAGATTTCGCAGGTTACTACGAGCAGTACTTC.

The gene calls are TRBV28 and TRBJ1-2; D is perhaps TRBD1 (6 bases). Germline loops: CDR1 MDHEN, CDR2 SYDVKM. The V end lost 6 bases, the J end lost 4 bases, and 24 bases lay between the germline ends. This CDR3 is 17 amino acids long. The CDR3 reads CASRNAAAGGTIYGYTF. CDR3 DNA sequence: TGTGCCAGCAGGAACGCTGCGGCGGGGGGCACCATCTATGGCTACACCTTC.

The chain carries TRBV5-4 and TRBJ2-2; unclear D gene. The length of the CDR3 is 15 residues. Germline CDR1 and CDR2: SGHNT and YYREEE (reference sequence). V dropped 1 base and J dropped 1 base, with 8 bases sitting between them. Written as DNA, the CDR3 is TGTGCCAGCAGCTTGCGACCGGGGAACACCGGGGAGCTGTTTTTT. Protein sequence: CASSLRPGNTGELFF. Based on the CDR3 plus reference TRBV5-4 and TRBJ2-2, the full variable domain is ETGVTQSPTHLIKTRGQQVTLRCSSQSGHNTVSWYQQALGQGPQFIFQYYREEENGRGNFPPRFSGLQFPNYSSELNVNALELDDSALYLCASSLRPGNTGELFFGEGSRLTVL.

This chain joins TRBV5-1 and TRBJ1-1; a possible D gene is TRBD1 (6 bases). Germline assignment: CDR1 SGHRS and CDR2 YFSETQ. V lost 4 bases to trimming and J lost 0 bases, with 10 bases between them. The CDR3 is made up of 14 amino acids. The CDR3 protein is CASSPGTMNTEAFF. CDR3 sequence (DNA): TGCGCCAGCAGCCCCGGGACAATGAACACTGAAGCTTTCTTT.